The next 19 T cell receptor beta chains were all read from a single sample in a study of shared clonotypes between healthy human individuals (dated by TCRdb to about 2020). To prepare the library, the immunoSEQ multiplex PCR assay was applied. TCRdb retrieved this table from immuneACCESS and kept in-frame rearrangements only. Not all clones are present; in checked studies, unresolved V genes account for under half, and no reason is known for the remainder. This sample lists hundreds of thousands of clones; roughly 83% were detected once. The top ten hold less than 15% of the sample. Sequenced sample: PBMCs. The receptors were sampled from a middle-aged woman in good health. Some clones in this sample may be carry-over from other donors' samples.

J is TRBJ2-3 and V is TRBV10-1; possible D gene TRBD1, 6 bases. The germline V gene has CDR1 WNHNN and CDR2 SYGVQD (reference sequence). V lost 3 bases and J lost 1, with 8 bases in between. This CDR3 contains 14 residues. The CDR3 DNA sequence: TGCGCCAGCAGTGATAGGACAGGCACAGATACGCAGTATTTT. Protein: CASSDRTGTDTQYF.

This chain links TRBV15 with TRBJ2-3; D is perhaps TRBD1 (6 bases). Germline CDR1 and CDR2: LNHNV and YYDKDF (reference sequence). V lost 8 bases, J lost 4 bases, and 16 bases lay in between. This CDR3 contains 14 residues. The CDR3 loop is CATQQGPASDTQYF. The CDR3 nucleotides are TGTGCCACCCAACAGGGCCCCGCGTCAGATACGCAGTATTTT.

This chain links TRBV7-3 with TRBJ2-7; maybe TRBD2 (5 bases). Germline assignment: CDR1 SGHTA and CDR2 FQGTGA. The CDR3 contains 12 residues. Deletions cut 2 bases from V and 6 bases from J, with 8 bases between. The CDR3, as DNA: TGTGCCAGCAGCTTATACGGAGGCGAGCAGTACTTC. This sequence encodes CASSLYGGEQYF. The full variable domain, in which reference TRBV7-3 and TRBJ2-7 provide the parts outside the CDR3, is GAGVSQTPSNKVTEKGKYVELRCDPISGHTALYWYRQSLGQGPEFLIYFQGTGAADDSGLPNDRFFAVRPEGSVSTLKIQRTERGDSAVYLCASSLYGGEQYFGPGTRLTVT.

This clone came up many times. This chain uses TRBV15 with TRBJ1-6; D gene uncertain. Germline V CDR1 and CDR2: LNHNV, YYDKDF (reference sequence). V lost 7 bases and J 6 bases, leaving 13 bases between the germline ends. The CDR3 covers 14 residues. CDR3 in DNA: TGTGCCACCAAGGGAGTAGAGCTTAATTCACCCCTCCACTTT. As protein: CATKGVELNSPLHF.

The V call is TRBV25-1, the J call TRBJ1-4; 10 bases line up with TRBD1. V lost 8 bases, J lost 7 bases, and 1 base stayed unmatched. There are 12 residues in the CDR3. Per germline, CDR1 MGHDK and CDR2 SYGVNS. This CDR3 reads CASDRGREKLFF. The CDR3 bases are TGTGCCAGCGACAGGGGGCGTGAAAAACTGTTTTTT.

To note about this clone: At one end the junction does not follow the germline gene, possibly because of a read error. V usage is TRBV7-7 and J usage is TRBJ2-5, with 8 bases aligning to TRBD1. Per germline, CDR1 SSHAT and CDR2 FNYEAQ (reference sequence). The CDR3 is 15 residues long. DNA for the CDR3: TGTGCTAGCAGTTCCGGGACAGGAGACCAAGAGACCCAGTACTTC. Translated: CASSSGTGDQETQYF.

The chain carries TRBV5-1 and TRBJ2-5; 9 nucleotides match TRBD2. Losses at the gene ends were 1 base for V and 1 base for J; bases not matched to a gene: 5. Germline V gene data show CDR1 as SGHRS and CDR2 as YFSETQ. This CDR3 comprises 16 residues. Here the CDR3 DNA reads TGCGCCAGCAGCTTGAACGGACTAGCGCCCCAAGAGACCCAGTACTTC. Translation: CASSLNGLAPQETQYF.

In nucleotides, the CDR3 is TGTGCCAGCAAAAGCGGGAGGAGCTCCTACAATGAGCAGTTCTTC. Protein product: CASKSGRSSYNEQFF. V is TRBV7-9 and J is TRBJ2-1; TRBD2 agrees at 9 bases. The CDR3 loop spans 15 amino acids. Germline V gives CDR1 SEHNR, CDR2 FQNEAQ (reference sequence). With V trimmed by 7 bases and J by 0 bases, 4 bases remained unmatched.

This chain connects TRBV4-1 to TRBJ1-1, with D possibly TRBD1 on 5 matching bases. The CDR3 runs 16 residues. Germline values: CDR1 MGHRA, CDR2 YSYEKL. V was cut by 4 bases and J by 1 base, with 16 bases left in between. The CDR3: CASSPPGLGSNTEAFF. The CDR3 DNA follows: TGCGCCAGCAGCCCCCCAGGGTTGGGGTCGAACACTGAAGCTTTCTTT.

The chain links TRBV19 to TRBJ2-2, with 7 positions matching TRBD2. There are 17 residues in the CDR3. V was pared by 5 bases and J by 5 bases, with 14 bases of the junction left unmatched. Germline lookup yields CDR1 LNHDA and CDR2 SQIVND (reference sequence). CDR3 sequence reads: CASSARWTRAGTGELFF. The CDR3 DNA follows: TGTGCCAGTAGTGCCCGCTGGACTAGGGCGGGGACCGGGGAGCTGTTTTTT.

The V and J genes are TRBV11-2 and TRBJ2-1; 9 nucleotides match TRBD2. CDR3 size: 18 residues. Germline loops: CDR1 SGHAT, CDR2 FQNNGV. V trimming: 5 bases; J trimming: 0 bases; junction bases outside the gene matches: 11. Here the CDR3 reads CASSRLAGAPDSYNEQFF. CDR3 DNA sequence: TGTGCCAGCAGCCGATTAGCGGGAGCCCCGGACTCCTACAATGAGCAGTTCTTC.

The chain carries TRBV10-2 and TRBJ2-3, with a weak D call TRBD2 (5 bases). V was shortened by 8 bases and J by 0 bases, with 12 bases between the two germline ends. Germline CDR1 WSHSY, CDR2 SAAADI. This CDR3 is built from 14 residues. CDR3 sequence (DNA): TGCGCCAGCGCCCCGACGGGGAGCACAGATACGCAGTATTTT. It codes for CASAPTGSTDTQYF.

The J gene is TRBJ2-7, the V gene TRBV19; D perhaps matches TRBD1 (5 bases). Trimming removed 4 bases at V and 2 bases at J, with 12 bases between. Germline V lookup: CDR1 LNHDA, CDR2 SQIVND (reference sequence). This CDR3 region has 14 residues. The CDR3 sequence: CASSTLGQPYEQYF. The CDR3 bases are TGTGCCAGTAGTACCCTGGGGCAGCCCTACGAGCAGTACTTC.

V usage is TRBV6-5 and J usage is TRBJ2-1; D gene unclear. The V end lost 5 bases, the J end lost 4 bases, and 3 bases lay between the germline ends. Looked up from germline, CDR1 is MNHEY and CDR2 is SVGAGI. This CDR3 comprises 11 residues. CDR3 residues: CASSKYNEQFF. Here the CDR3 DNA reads TGTGCCAGCAGTAAGTACAATGAGCAGTTCTTC.

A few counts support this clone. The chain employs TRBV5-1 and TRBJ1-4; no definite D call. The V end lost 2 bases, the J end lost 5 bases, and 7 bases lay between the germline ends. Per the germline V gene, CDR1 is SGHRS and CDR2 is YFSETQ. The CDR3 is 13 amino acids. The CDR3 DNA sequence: TGCGCCAGCAGCTTCGAGGGAAATGAAAAACTGTTTTTT. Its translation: CASSFEGNEKLFF. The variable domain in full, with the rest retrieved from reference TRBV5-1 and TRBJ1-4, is KAGVTQTPRYLIKTRGQQVTLSCSPISGHRSVSWYQQTPGQGLQFLFEYFSETQRNKGNFPGRFSGRQFSNSRSEMNVSTLELGDSALYLCASSFEGNEKLFFGSGTQLSVL.

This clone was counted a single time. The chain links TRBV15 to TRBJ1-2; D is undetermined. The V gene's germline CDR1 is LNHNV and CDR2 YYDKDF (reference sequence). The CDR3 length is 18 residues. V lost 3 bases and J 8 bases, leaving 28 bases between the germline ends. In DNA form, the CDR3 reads TGTGCCACCAGCAGGGATCACGAGAGGAGTAGTCTACGGGGAGGCTACACCTTC. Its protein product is CATSRDHERSSLRGGYTF.

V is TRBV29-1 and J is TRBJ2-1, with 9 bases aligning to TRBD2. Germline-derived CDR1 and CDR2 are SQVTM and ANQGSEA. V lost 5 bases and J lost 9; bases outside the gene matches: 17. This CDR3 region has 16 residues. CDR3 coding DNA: TGCAGCGTTTCGGCTACGGACCGTAGCGGGAGAATTGAGCAGTTCTTC. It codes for CSVSATDRSGRIEQFF.

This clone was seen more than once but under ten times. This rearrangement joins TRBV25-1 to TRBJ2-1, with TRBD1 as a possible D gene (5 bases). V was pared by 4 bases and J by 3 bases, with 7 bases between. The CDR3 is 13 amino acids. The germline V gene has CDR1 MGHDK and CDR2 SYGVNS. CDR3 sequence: CASSGGHYNEQFF. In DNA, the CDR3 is TGTGCCAGCAGTGGGGGCCACTACAATGAGCAGTTCTTC.

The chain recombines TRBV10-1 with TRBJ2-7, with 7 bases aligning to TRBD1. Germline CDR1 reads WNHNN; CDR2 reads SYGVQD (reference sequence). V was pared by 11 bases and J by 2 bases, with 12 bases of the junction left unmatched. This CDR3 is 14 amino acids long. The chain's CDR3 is CAPVEGAEAYEQYF. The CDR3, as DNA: TGCGCCCCTGTCGAGGGGGCTGAAGCCTACGAGCAGTACTTC.